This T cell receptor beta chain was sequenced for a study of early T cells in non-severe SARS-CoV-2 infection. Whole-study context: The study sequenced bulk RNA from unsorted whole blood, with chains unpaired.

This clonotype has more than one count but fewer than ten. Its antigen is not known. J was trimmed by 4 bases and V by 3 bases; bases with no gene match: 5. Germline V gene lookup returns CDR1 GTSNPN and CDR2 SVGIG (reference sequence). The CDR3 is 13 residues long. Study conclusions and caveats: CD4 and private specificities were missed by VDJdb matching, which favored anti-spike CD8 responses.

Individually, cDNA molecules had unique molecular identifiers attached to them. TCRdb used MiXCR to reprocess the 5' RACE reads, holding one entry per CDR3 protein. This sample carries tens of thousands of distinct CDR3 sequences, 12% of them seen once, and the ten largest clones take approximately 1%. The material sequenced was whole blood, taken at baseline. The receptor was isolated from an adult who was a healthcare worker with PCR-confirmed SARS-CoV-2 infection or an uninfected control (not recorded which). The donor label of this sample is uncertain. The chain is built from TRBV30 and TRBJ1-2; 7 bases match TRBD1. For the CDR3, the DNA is TGTGCCTGGAGGGAGGACAGGTTCTATGGCTACACCTTC. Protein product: CAWREDRFYGYTF.